The next 21 T cell receptor beta chains were all read from a single sample in a study of cytomegalovirus exposure and HLA in healthy donors. PCR employed 60 Vbeta and 13 Jbeta primers. Sequenced by immunoSEQ multiplex PCR; TCRdb stores in-frame clones only, minus some. The table lists approximately 190,000 clones, about 84% of them singletons. The sample comprised PBMCs. The receptors come from a woman aged 25 to 45 in good health and CMV-seropositive.

Ten or more counts support this clone. The genes are TRBV11-2 and TRBJ2-7; tentatively, D is TRBD2 (6 bases). The V end was cut by 5 bases, the J end by 9 bases, with 26 bases between. Germline CDR1 SGHAT, CDR2 FQNNGV. The CDR3 covers 16 residues. This CDR3 reads CASSPGVSRGKLGQYF. The DNA of the CDR3 is TGTGCCAGCAGCCCCGGGGTTTCGCGGGGCAAGCTAGGGCAGTACTTC.

The J gene is TRBJ2-6, the V gene TRBV15; D may be TRBD1 or TRBD2 (6 bases each). V was shortened by 5 bases and J by 1 base, with 21 bases between the two germline ends. Germline-derived CDR1 and CDR2 are LNHNV and YYDKDF (reference sequence). The CDR3 totals 19 residues. CDR3 coding DNA: TGTGCCACCAGCGGAGGGCCGGGACACCCTAGATCTGGGGCCAACGTCCTGACTTTC. Its protein product is CATSGGPGHPRSGANVLTF.

This chain links TRBV5-1 with TRBJ2-7; 7 positions agree with TRBD1. Losses at the gene ends were 4 bases for V and 3 bases for J; bases not matched to a gene: 7. Germline-derived CDR1 and CDR2 are SGHRS and YFSETQ. This CDR3 is 14 amino acids long. CDR3 nucleotides: TGCGCCAGCAGCGACAGGGAAAATATCTACGAGCAGTACTTC. Translating gives CASSDRENIYEQYF.

The gene calls are TRBV5-4 and TRBJ2-1; a weak D match, TRBD1 (6 bases). This CDR3 contains 15 residues. Looked up from germline, CDR1 is SGHNT and CDR2 is YYREEE (reference sequence). V lost 2 bases to trimming and J lost 8 bases, with 17 bases between them. CDR3 amino acids: CASSFDRSSIDEQFF. DNA for the CDR3: TGTGCCAGCAGCTTTGACAGGTCAAGCATCGATGAGCAGTTCTTC.

V gene TRBV7-8 combines with J gene TRBJ2-5; perhaps TRBD2 as D (5 bases). Germline loops: CDR1 SGHVS, CDR2 FQNEAQ. This CDR3 is 15 amino acids long. V was trimmed by 2 bases and J by 3 bases, leaving 13 bases between them. The CDR3 nucleotides read TGTGCCAGCAGCTTATACGGCGGACTGGAAGAGACCCAGTACTTC. Translated: CASSLYGGLEETQYF.

This clone was detected a few times. V usage is TRBV9 and J usage is TRBJ1-3; 9 bases align to TRBD1. Per germline, CDR1 SGDLS and CDR2 YYNGEE. The CDR3 spans 18 residues. V lost 0 bases, J lost 0 bases, and 7 bases stayed unmatched. For the CDR3, the DNA is TGTGCCAGCAGCGTAGGGTTGGGACAGGGATCCTCTGGAAACACCATATATTTT. It translates to CASSVGLGQGSSGNTIYF.

Here the CDR3 DNA reads TGTGCTAGTGGTCACGGGACAGGGATGGTTTCTGGGGCCAACGTCCTGACTTTC. This sequence encodes CASGHGTGMVSGANVLTF. This rearrangement joins TRBV12-5 to TRBJ2-6, with TRBD1 matching 9 bases. The V gene's germline CDR1 is LGHNT and CDR2 FRNRAP. CDR3 length: 18 residues. Trimming took 5 bases from V and 1 from J; bases not matched to a gene: 9.

V and J are TRBV28 and TRBJ2-7; 8 bases align to TRBD2. The CDR3 is made up of 14 amino acids. Germline V gene data show CDR1 as MDHEN and CDR2 as SYDVKM. V was pared by 1 base and J by 4 bases, with 3 bases of the junction left unmatched. CDR3 loop: CASSLFSGIYEQYF. The DNA for the CDR3 is TGTGCCAGCAGTTTATTTAGCGGGATTTACGAGCAGTACTTC.

This rearrangement joins TRBV30 to TRBJ2-7, with D perhaps TRBD2 (7 bases). V dropped 2 bases and J dropped 2 bases, with 16 bases sitting between them. Germline CDR1 GTSNPN, CDR2 SVGIG (reference sequence). The CDR3 extends over 15 amino acids. CDR3 nucleotides: TGTGCCTGGAGTCCCGGAGAGGGGGGGACCTACGAGCAGTACTTC. This sequence encodes CAWSPGEGGTYEQYF.

The chain employs TRBV19 and TRBJ2-5; a weak D match, TRBD2 (5 bases). This CDR3 has 14 amino acids. The ends were cut back, 4 bases at V and 2 bases at J, with 11 bases in the middle. Germline values: CDR1 LNHDA, CDR2 SQIVND (reference sequence). The CDR3 sequence is CASSRRAGQETQYF. The CDR3 DNA is TGTGCCAGTAGTAGGCGGGCAGGTCAAGAGACCCAGTACTTC.

The V and J genes are TRBV9 and TRBJ1-5; D unclear. CDR3 length equals 15 residues. Germline CDR1 is SGDLS and CDR2 is YYNGEE. Trimming stripped 8 bases from V and 3 bases from J, with 18 bases between. CDR3 DNA: TGTGCCAGAAAGCTCGGGGAGACGGTCAATCAGCCCCAGCATTTT. Translation gives CARKLGETVNQPQHF.

The V call is TRBV28, the J call TRBJ1-3; no reliable D call. This CDR3 region has 14 residues. Per the germline V gene, CDR1 is MDHEN and CDR2 is SYDVKM. The germline V and J ends were trimmed by 8 bases and 3 bases, with 14 bases remaining between them. This chain's CDR3 is CASSTQQIGNTIYF. The CDR3, as DNA: TGTGCCAGCTCGACCCAACAGATTGGAAACACCATATATTTT.

This chain uses TRBV30 with TRBJ2-5, with 10 bases aligning to TRBD2. The junction had 17 bases not matched to a gene; V was cut back by 0 bases and J by 7 bases. This CDR3 spans 18 amino acids. Per the germline V gene, CDR1 is GTSNPN and CDR2 is SVGIG (reference sequence). CDR3 sequence: CAWSVGLGRAGGRATQYF. The CDR3 region has the DNA TGTGCCTGGAGTGTAGGCCTAGGGCGAGCGGGGGGGCGGGCGACCCAGTACTTC.

The V call is TRBV7-2, the J call TRBJ1-1, with D tentatively TRBD1 (6 bases). The V gene's germline CDR1 is SGHTA and CDR2 FQGNSA. Trimming stripped 1 base from V and 2 bases from J, with 17 bases between. This CDR3 comprises 17 residues. The CDR3 DNA follows: TGTGCCAGCAGCTTAGAAAGAATAGGGGGATCTAACACTGAAGCTTTCTTT. It specifies CASSLERIGGSNTEAFF.

In this sample, this clone turned up once. This rearrangement joins TRBV19 to TRBJ2-7, with 7 bases identical to TRBD1. There are 13 residues in the CDR3. With V trimmed by 10 bases and J by 3 bases, 9 bases remained unmatched. Germline CDR1 reads LNHDA; CDR2 reads SQIVND (reference sequence). The CDR3 nucleotides are TGTGCCACCAGGGACAGTCGGCTCTACGAGCAGTACTTC. Protein product: CATRDSRLYEQYF.

The chain combines TRBV5-6 with TRBJ2-1; 9 bases are shared with TRBD2. CDR3 length: 12 residues. The junction had 2 bases not matched to a gene; V was cut back by 1 base and J by 12 bases. From germline, CDR1 is SGHDT and CDR2 YYEEEE. The CDR3 DNA reads TGTGCCAGCAGCTTGCGACTAGCGGCGCAGTTCTTC. Residues: CASSLRLAAQFF.

The V and J genes are TRBV9 and TRBJ1-3; possibly TRBD1 for D (6 bases). CDR1 and CDR2 (germline): SGDLS, YYNGEE. Trimming removed 7 bases at V and 2 bases at J, with 13 bases between. This CDR3 has 14 amino acids. This CDR3 is CASSPGETGNTIYF. The CDR3 DNA reads as TGTGCCAGCTCACCAGGGGAGACTGGAAACACCATATATTTT.

J is TRBJ2-7 and V is TRBV6-1; D remains ambiguous. The ends were cut back, 1 base at V and 6 bases at J, with 13 bases in the middle. There are 14 residues in the CDR3. Germline-derived CDR1 and CDR2 are MNHNS and SASEGT. The CDR3 is CASSEEPGGSEQYF. The CDR3 DNA reads TGTGCCAGCAGTGAAGAGCCGGGTGGGTCCGAGCAGTACTTC.

The genes are TRBV4-1 and TRBJ2-2; 7 bases agree with TRBD2. CDR1 MGHRA and CDR2 YSYEKL come from the germline V gene. This CDR3 has 17 amino acids. Trimming cost V 0 bases and J 5 bases; bases outside gene matches: 9. The CDR3 DNA reads TGCGCCAGCAGCCAAGATCGGGGGAGGGCAGGGACCGGGGAGCTGTTTTTT. Translating it yields CASSQDRGRAGTGELFF.

This rearrangement joins TRBV6-1 to TRBJ2-2; the D is unclear. The CDR3 totals 13 residues. Between the trimmed V and J ends, which lost 5 bases and 4 bases, there was a span of 8 bases. CDR1 MNHNS and CDR2 SASEGT come from the germline V gene. The DNA for the CDR3 is TGTGCCAGCAGTCTAGTCGCCACCGGGGAGCTGTTTTTT. This gives the protein CASSLVATGELFF.

The V and J genes are TRBV5-4 and TRBJ2-3; possibly TRBD2 for D (7 bases). V lost 4 bases to trimming and J lost 4 bases, with 19 bases between them. CDR1 and CDR2 (germline): SGHNT, YYREEE (reference sequence). The CDR3 extends over 16 amino acids. The CDR3 DNA follows: TGTGCCAGCAGCCGGAGGTCCCGGGGGGCTCCAGATACGCAGTATTTT. Protein sequence: CASSRRSRGAPDTQYF.